The text below deals with one T cell receptor beta chain. This sample was taken from a study of T-cell reconstitution after alpha-beta-depleted transplantation in children. Unique molecular identifiers tagged the TCRbeta library. Via MiXCR, TCRdb re-called the PCR reads, giving one row per CDR3 protein. Of just under 350,000 distinct CDR3 sequences listed, 15% to 20% are singletons. The V gene's germline CDR1 is SGHRS and CDR2 YFSETQ. This CDR3 comprises 17 residues. J lost 3 bases, V lost 5 bases, and 15 bases had no gene match. V is TRBV5-1 and J is TRBJ2-7, with 9 bases fitting TRBD2. Material: PBMCs, mostly from graft donor cells, obtained 360 days after TCRalphabeta/CD19-depleted stem cell transplant. The source of this sequence is a male patient aged 2-10 years who had a stem cell transplant for acute lymphoblastic leukemia, so the T cells may come from the graft donor. CDR3 in amino acids: CASRVSGSATPYYEQYF. The CDR3, as DNA: TGCGCCAGCAGGGTTAGCGGGAGCGCAACCCCCTACTACGAGCAGTACTTC.